One and the same sample provided the 30 T cell receptor beta chains below, sequenced in a study of T cells in women clearing cervical HPV infection. The assay was immunoSEQ multiplex PCR, and TCRdb's table has in-frame clones only and misses some. In all, the sample yields 20,000 to 25,000 clones. The specimen was blood buffy coat. The receptors derive from a woman aged 18-70 years with a cervical HPV16 infection that either progressed to CIN3+ or cleared (not recorded which).

Turning to this clone: The read ends 3 residues early relative to the CDR3; the germline J gene fills the gap. This rearrangement joins TRBV7-9 to TRBJ1-2, with 8 bases fitting TRBD1. This CDR3 is built from 14 residues. Germline V lookup: CDR1 SEHNR, CDR2 FQNEAQ (reference sequence). Partial CDR3 DNA: TGTGCCAGCAGCTTGCGGACAGGGAAAAACATC. Its translation: CASSLRTGKNI. The entire CDR3 protein is CASSLRTGKNIYTF.

With respect to this clone: The read comes to an end 3 residues before the CDR3 does, leaving the germline J gene to fill in the end. This chain uses TRBV5-6 with TRBJ2-3, with 7 bases matching TRBD1. From germline, CDR1 is SGHDT and CDR2 YYEEEE. Unmatched junction bases numbered 3, after V lost 0 bases and J lost 2 bases. The CDR3 consists of 15 residues. The covered CDR3 bases are TGTGCCAGCAGCTTGGACAGGGGTTACACAGATACG. It translates to CASSLDRGYTDT. The entire CDR3 is CASSLDRGYTDTQYF.

A remark on this clone: The read comes to an end 3 residues before the CDR3 does, leaving the germline J gene to fill in the end. V is TRBV10-1 and J is TRBJ1-5; TRBD1 matches 7 bases. Germline trimming cut 5 bases from V and 4 bases from J; bases unmatched to any gene: 5. Germline V gene sequence: CDR1 WNHNN, CDR2 SYGVQD (reference sequence). The CDR3 extends over 14 amino acids. The CDR3 loop reads CASSRTGDNQPQHF. The CDR3 bases that were read are TGCGCCAGCAGTCGTACAGGGGATAATCAGCCC.

As for this clone: The CDR3 end lies 3 residues beyond the end of the read and is filled in from the germline J gene. This sequence joins TRBV2 and TRBJ2-1; tentative D call: TRBD2 (5 bases). Germline loops: CDR1 SNHLY, CDR2 FYNNEI. This CDR3 contains 14 residues. V was cut by 6 bases and J by 8 bases, with 17 bases left in between. The CDR3 bases that were read are TGTGCCAGCAGGTCTTTCGGGGTAAGGGATGAG. Its protein is CASRSFGVRDE. The whole CDR3 sequence reads CASRSFGVRDEQFF.

In the case of this clone: The read ends 3 residues before the CDR3 terminus; that terminus is restored from the germline J gene. The chain carries TRBV20-1 and TRBJ1-5, with 8 positions matching TRBD1. CDR1 and CDR2 from the germline V gene are DFQATT and SNEGSKA (reference sequence). The length of the CDR3 is 13 residues. The V and J ends lost 7 bases and 2 bases, in that order; junction bases with no gene match: 4. The CDR3 region is CSVETGGNQPQHF. Incomplete CDR3 DNA: TGCAGTGTAGAGACAGGGGGCAATCAGCCC.

Of note for this clone: The read terminates 3 residues before the CDR3 end, so the remaining end is supplied by the germline J gene. This rearrangement joins TRBV7-8 to TRBJ2-3; D call uncertain. This CDR3 has 11 amino acids. V was trimmed by 8 bases and J by 4 bases, leaving 7 bases between them. CDR1 and CDR2 (germline): SGHVS, FQNEAQ. The CDR3 loop is CASGSADTQYF. CDR3 DNA (partial): TGTGCCAGCGGCAGCGCAGATACG.

Comments on this clone: Read coverage stops 3 residues before the CDR3 terminus; the germline J gene supplies the remainder. The gene calls are TRBV5-1 and TRBJ2-2; weak D call: TRBD2 (6 bases). Trimming stripped 0 bases from V and 1 base from J, with 10 bases between. CDR1 is SGHRS and CDR2 is YFSETQ in the germline V gene. The CDR3 is made up of 16 amino acids. The CDR3 spells CASSLDGGLNTGELFF. The sequenced CDR3 bases are TGCGCCAGCAGCTTGGATGGAGGGTTGAACACCGGGGAG.

On this clone itself: Sequencing ends 3 residues short of the CDR3 end; the germline J gene provides the rest. The V and J genes are TRBV6-4 and TRBJ1-6; 8 positions match TRBD1. V dropped 0 bases and J dropped 6; count of bases not matched to a gene: 10. The germline CDR1 and CDR2 sequences are MRHNA and SNTAGT. The CDR3 covers 18 residues. The CDR3 sequence: CASSDSKPGQGINSPLHF. The CDR3 DNA, read in part, is TGTGCCAGCAGTGACTCGAAACCCGGACAGGGTATTAATTCACCC.

With regard to this clone: The CDR3 end is not reached by the read, which stops 3 residues before it; the germline J gene fills it in. This sequence joins TRBV7-3 and TRBJ2-2, with 13 bases that match TRBD2. V shed 0 bases and J 1 base; nucleotides not matched to a gene: 5. The CDR3 runs 19 residues. The V gene's germline CDR1 is SGHTA and CDR2 FQGTGA. CDR3 protein: CASSLTLRTSGRNTGELFF. The sequenced part of the CDR3 DNA is TGTGCCAGCAGCTTAACGTTAAGGACTAGCGGGAGGAACACCGGGGAG.

With respect to this clone: Coverage ceases 3 residues before the CDR3 finishes, and the germline J gene fills in the end. The V call is TRBV30, the J call TRBJ1-6, with TRBD1 matching 8 bases. Trimming cost V 5 bases and J 6 bases; bases outside gene matches: 9. This CDR3 has 15 amino acids. Germline-derived CDR1 and CDR2 are GTSNPN and SVGIG (reference sequence). The CDR3 spells CAWGRPDRVNSPLHF. CDR3 bases read: TGTGCCTGGGGCCGGCCGGACAGGGTTAATTCACCC.

Regarding this clone: The sequenced fragment ends 3 residues before the CDR3 boundary, so the rest is inferred from the germline J gene. The chain has TRBV18 and TRBJ1-4; D is ambiguous. Germline assignment: CDR1 KGHSH and CDR2 LQKENI. V was trimmed by 3 bases and J by 0 bases, leaving 11 bases between them. This CDR3 has 16 residues. This CDR3 reads CASSPPGSATNEKLFF. The CDR3 bases that were read are TGTGCCAGCTCACCCCCAGGATCAGCAACTAATGAAAAA.

Remarks on this clone: The CDR3 goes on 3 residues after the read ends, and that part is filled in from the germline J gene. This chain connects TRBV12-3 or TRBV12-4 to TRBJ1-1; D is possibly TRBD1 (6 bases). V lost 3 bases to trimming and J lost 4 bases, with 15 bases between them. The CDR3 spans 15 residues. The CDR3: CASSFPQGLGTEAFF. The covered CDR3 bases are TGTGCCAGCAGTTTCCCGCAGGGGTTGGGCACTGAA.

Comments on this clone: The sequenced fragment ends 3 residues before the CDR3 boundary, so the rest is inferred from the germline J gene. V gene TRBV20-1 combines with J gene TRBJ2-3; 14 bases line up with TRBD2. In germline, CDR1 is DFQATT, CDR2 SNEGSKA (reference sequence). Trimming cost V 5 bases and J 4 bases; bases outside gene matches: 2. The CDR3 consists of 14 residues. CDR3 residues: CSASGLAGADTQYF. The DNA read from the CDR3 is TGCAGTGCTTCGGGACTAGCGGGGGCAGATACG.

As concerns this clone: Read data end 3 residues before the CDR3 end; the end is taken from the germline J gene. V is TRBV20-1 and J is TRBJ2-1; 11 positions match TRBD2. The germline CDR1 and CDR2 sequences are DFQATT and SNEGSKA (reference sequence). CDR3 length: 17 amino acids. With 7 bases clipped from V and 8 bases from J, the junction kept 19 bases outside the gene matches. The CDR3 spells CSGSRVGGTSGGHEQFF. Incomplete CDR3 DNA: TGCAGTGGCTCAAGAGTCGGGGGGACTAGCGGCGGGCATGAG.

Turning to this clone: The read terminates 3 residues before the CDR3 end, so the remaining end is supplied by the germline J gene. The genes are TRBV7-3 and TRBJ2-7; 9 nucleotides match TRBD1. Trimming at V came to 4 bases and at J to 1 base, leaving 2 bases not matched to a gene. CDR1 is SGHTA and CDR2 is FQGTGA in the germline V gene. The CDR3 extends over 14 amino acids. The sequenced CDR3 bases are TGTGCCAGCAGCTCCGGGACAGGGTCCTACGAG. Translation: CASSSGTGSYE. The full CDR3 sequence reads CASSSGTGSYEQYF.

Points on this clone: The read terminates 3 residues ahead of where the CDR3 ends, so the germline J gene completes it. The chain recombines TRBV20-1 with TRBJ1-2; possible D gene TRBD1, 6 bases. Trimming took 6 bases from V and 0 from J, leaving 26 bases between them. There are 18 residues in the CDR3. Germline V CDR1 and CDR2: DFQATT, SNEGSKA (reference sequence). CDR3 in amino acids: CSAIPLLDSEVANYGYTF. CDR3 bases read: TGCAGTGCGATACCACTCCTGGACAGCGAAGTAGCTAACTATGGC.

Of note for this clone: The CDR3 end lies 3 residues beyond the end of the read and is filled in from the germline J gene. This chain uses TRBV6-4 with TRBJ1-1, with a possible D match to TRBD1 (6 bases). V shed 9 bases and J shed 0 bases, with 14 bases lying between them. Germline V CDR1 and CDR2: MRHNA, SNTAGT. The CDR3 covers 14 residues. CDR3: CARKTGVLNTEAFF. The sequenced CDR3 bases are TGTGCCAGAAAGACAGGAGTCTTGAACACTGAA.

As concerns this clone: The junction and the germline gene differ at one end; a read error may be behind it. The CDR3 end falls 3 residues outside the read, so it is completed with the germline J gene. The J gene is TRBJ2-3, the V gene TRBV7-9; 8 bases fit TRBD1. The CDR3 is 15 amino acids. Germline V CDR1 and CDR2: SEHNR, FQNEAQ (reference sequence). The CDR3 loop reads CSSNFGTGSQETQYF. CDR3 DNA, as far as it was read: TGTTCCAGCAACTTTGGGACAGGATCTCAAGAGACG.

Points on this clone: The DNA ends 3 residues before the CDR3 does, and the rest of the CDR3 is filled in from the germline J gene. The rearrangement links TRBV2 to TRBJ1-2, with a tentative D call TRBD1 (5 bases). Germline assignment: CDR1 SNHLY and CDR2 FYNNEI. The CDR3 covers 13 residues. V dropped 7 bases and J dropped 2 bases, with 11 bases sitting between them. The sequenced part of the CDR3 DNA is TGTGCCAGCAAGTTGAAGGGGAACTATGGC. Translating it yields CASKLKGNYG. The whole CDR3 protein reads CASKLKGNYGYTF.

Turning to this clone: The missing CDR3 end, 3 residues past where the read stops, is filled in from the germline J gene. The V and J genes are TRBV6-1 and TRBJ1-3, with D tentatively TRBD1 (6 bases). CDR1 and CDR2 (germline): MNHNS, SASEGT. Between the trimmed V and J ends, which lost 6 bases and 0 bases, there was a span of 12 bases. CDR3 length equals 15 residues. The sequenced part of the CDR3 DNA is TGTGCCAGCAGCGAACGGGGACACTCTGGAAACACC. It is translated as CASSERGHSGNT. The whole CDR3 sequence reads CASSERGHSGNTIYF.

Of note for this clone: Coverage ceases 3 residues before the CDR3 finishes, and the germline J gene fills in the end. The gene calls are TRBV5-4 and TRBJ2-3, with TRBD2 matching over 9 bases. Germline CDR1 reads SGHNT; CDR2 reads YYREEE (reference sequence). The CDR3 has 15 amino acids. The J segment lost 6 bases and the V segment lost 4 bases, leaving 9 bases of the junction unmatched. CDR3 sequence: CASSPGTSPTDTQYF. The sequenced part of the CDR3 DNA is TGTGCCAGCAGCCCCGGGACTAGCCCCACTGATACG.

Comment on this clone: Sequencing ends 3 residues short of the CDR3 end; the germline J gene provides the rest. V usage is TRBV15 and J usage is TRBJ2-1, with 7 bases aligning to TRBD2. Germline CDR1 reads LNHNV; CDR2 reads YYDKDF (reference sequence). The CDR3 has 15 amino acids. J lost 7 bases, V lost 0 bases, and 6 bases had no gene match. The chain's CDR3 is CATSREAGAWNEQFF. The sequenced CDR3 bases are TGTGCCACCAGCAGAGAGGCGGGAGCTTGGAATGAG.

Notes on this clone: The read comes to an end 3 residues before the CDR3 does, leaving the germline J gene to fill in the end. This chain connects TRBV20-1 to TRBJ1-4; a weak D match, TRBD1 (5 bases). V was cut by 3 bases and J by 3 bases, with 8 bases left in between. Germline V lookup: CDR1 DFQATT, CDR2 SNEGSKA (reference sequence). The CDR3 is 13 residues long. CDR3: CSARSRANEKLFF. The covered CDR3 bases are TGCAGTGCTAGGTCCAGGGCTAATGAAAAA.

To note about this clone: The read terminates 3 residues ahead of where the CDR3 ends, so the germline J gene completes it. The rearrangement links TRBV19 to TRBJ2-7; 7 bases map to TRBD1. This CDR3 is 15 amino acids long. J was trimmed by 6 bases and V by 7 bases; bases with no gene match: 15. Germline loops: CDR1 LNHDA, CDR2 SQIVND (reference sequence). The covered CDR3 bases are TGTGCCAGTACCCCTTATAGTCGGGACAGTGCCGAG. It yields the protein CASTPYSRDSAE. The complete CDR3 protein is CASTPYSRDSAEQYF.

To note about this clone: The read halts 3 residues ahead of the CDR3 end, with the missing end drawn from the germline J gene. V and J are TRBV10-3 and TRBJ2-1; D is unresolved. V lost 2 bases and J 1 base, leaving 12 bases between the germline ends. Germline assignment: CDR1 ENHRY and CDR2 SYGVKD. This CDR3 comprises 16 residues. The sequenced part of the CDR3 DNA is TGTGCCATCAGTGAGGGGCAAGTCGAGTCCTACAATGAG. This encodes CAISEGQVESYNE. From start to end, the CDR3 is CAISEGQVESYNEQFF.

The DNA read from the CDR3 is TGTGCCAGTAGTATAGATCTGGTCGGGTCCGAG. It codes for CASSIDLVGSE. The CDR3 in full is CASSIDLVGSEQYF. This chain uses TRBV19 with TRBJ2-7; no clear D gene. The sequenced fragment ends 3 residues before the CDR3 boundary, so the rest is inferred from the germline J gene. The germline V gene has CDR1 LNHDA and CDR2 SQIVND (reference sequence). V was shortened by 0 bases and J by 6 bases, with 12 bases between the two germline ends. CDR3 length: 14 residues. Variable domain in full (rest from reference TRBV19 and TRBJ2-7): DGGITQSPKYLFRKEGQNVTLSCEQNLNHDAMYWYRQDPGQGLRLIYYSQIVNDFQKGDIAEGYSVSREKKESFPLTVTSAQKNPTAFYLCASSIDLVGSEQYFGPGTRLTVT.

A note on this clone: The sequenced fragment ends 3 residues before the CDR3 boundary, so the rest is inferred from the germline J gene. V is TRBV6-2 or TRBV6-3 and J is TRBJ1-6; D gene ambiguous. V dropped 6 bases and J dropped 10 bases, with 16 bases sitting between them. This CDR3 has 14 amino acids. Germline CDR1 reads MNHEY; CDR2 reads SVGEGT. CDR3 residues: CASRPRPVVSPLHF. Partial CDR3 DNA: TGTGCCAGCAGGCCCAGGCCCGTGGTCTCACCC.

Details on this clone: The read terminates 3 residues before the CDR3 end, so the remaining end is supplied by the germline J gene. This chain joins TRBV30 and TRBJ2-7, with D possibly TRBD1 on 5 matching bases. The CDR3 extends over 14 amino acids. The germline V gene encodes CDR1 GTSNPN and CDR2 SVGIG (reference sequence). V lost 0 bases to trimming and J lost 3 bases, with 12 bases between them. The chain's CDR3 is CAWSVDGAFYEQYF. The DNA read from the CDR3 is TGTGCCTGGAGTGTAGATGGGGCCTTCTACGAG.

Turning to this clone: The read gets to within 3 residues of the CDR3 end, and the germline J gene fills in the rest. This chain joins TRBV6-2 or TRBV6-3 and TRBJ2-3, with TRBD2 as a possible D gene (6 bases). CDR1 MNHEY and CDR2 SVGEGT come from the germline V gene. The CDR3 runs 16 residues. V was trimmed by 2 bases and J by 1 base, leaving 13 bases between them. The sequenced part of the CDR3 DNA is TGTGCCAGCAGTTACCTGCGACTAGACCGCACAGATACG. Translated, it gives CASSYLRLDRTDT. The entire CDR3 is CASSYLRLDRTDTQYF.

About this clone: The read halts 3 residues ahead of the CDR3 end, with the missing end drawn from the germline J gene. This chain joins TRBV7-8 and TRBJ1-5; 10 bases fit TRBD1. Germline V gives CDR1 SGHVS, CDR2 FQNEAQ. The CDR3 is 14 residues long. The V gene end was trimmed by 3 bases and the J gene end by 7 bases; junction bases not matched to a gene: 3. The CDR3 loop is CASSFGTGDQPQHF. The covered CDR3 bases are TGTGCCAGCAGCTTCGGGACAGGGGACCAGCCC.